The rows below give T cell receptor beta chains drawn from one sample of a study of beta chain features in type 1 diabetes. This table comes from immunoSEQ multiplex PCR, and its TCRdb copy is limited to in-frame clones, with some not included. The sample has under 450,000 clones; approximately 13% are singletons. The sample was naive CD4+ T cells from blood. The receptors stem from a young man in good health. The CDR3 runs from the conserved cysteine through the conserved F or W. The D gene is left open where the match is weak. Expanded clones get a size class; other rows say once, few or many, or leave the size out.

V: TRBV14; J: TRBJ1-2; D: -; size: few; length: 16; CDR3: CASSQVRGQTASGYTF; DNA: TGTGCCAGCAGCCAAGTTAGAGGTCAAACGGCTAGCGGCTACACCTTC
V: TRBV5-1; J: TRBJ1-1; D: -; size: -; length: 14; CDR3: CASNSFPSLAEAFF; DNA: TGCGCCAGCAACAGTTTCCCCTCTTTGGCTGAAGCTTTCTTT
V: TRBV30; J: TRBJ2-1; D: -; size: few; length: 16; CDR3: CAWSRRTRGTYNEQFF; DNA: TGTGCCTGGAGTAGGAGGACCCGAGGAACCTACAATGAGCAGTTCTTC
V: TRBV5-1; J: TRBJ2-3; D: -; size: -; length: 12; CDR3: CASSLDGDTQYF; DNA: TGCGCCAGCAGCTTGGATGGAGATACGCAGTATTTT
V: TRBV6-5; J: TRBJ1-1; D: TRBD1; size: few; length: 16; CDR3: CASSYGTGGLNTEAFF; DNA: TGTGCCAGCAGTTACGGCACAGGGGGCTTGAACACTGAAGCTTTCTTT
V: TRBV2; J: TRBJ1-2; D: TRBD1; size: -; length: 13; CDR3: CASSDRDRGQGTF; DNA: TGTGCCAGCAGTGACCGGGACAGGGGGCAAGGCACCTTC
V: TRBV2; J: TRBJ2-3; D: -; size: -; length: 14; CDR3: CASRIEWATDTQYF; DNA: TGTGCCAGCAGGATTGAGTGGGCGACAGATACGCAGTATTTT
V: TRBV7-9; J: TRBJ1-1; D: -; size: -; length: 11; CDR3: CASSFPTEAFF; DNA: TGTGCCAGCAGCTTTCCCACTGAAGCTTTCTTT
V: TRBV5-1; J: TRBJ2-6; D: -; size: few; length: 15; CDR3: CASSLSLTGANVLTF; DNA: TGCGCCAGCAGCTTGAGCCTCACTGGGGCCAACGTCCTGACTTTC
V: TRBV10-3; J: TRBJ2-1; D: -; size: few; length: 14; CDR3: CAISTGTSLVEQFF; DNA: TGTGCCATCAGCACCGGGACCTCCTTAGTTGAGCAGTTCTTC
V: TRBV2; J: TRBJ2-1; D: -; size: -; length: 16; CDR3: CASSGRDGKSYNEQFF; DNA: TGTGCCAGCAGCGGAAGGGACGGGAAATCCTACAATGAGCAGTTCTTC
V: TRBV18; J: TRBJ2-5; D: -; size: -; length: 13; CDR3: CASSPGTEGTQYF; DNA: TGTGCCAGCTCACCAGGAACAGAAGGAACCCAGTACTTC
V: TRBV5-1; J: TRBJ2-5; D: -; size: few; length: 15; CDR3: CASSLMDNSQETQYF; DNA: TGCGCCAGCAGCTTGATGGACAATTCTCAAGAGACCCAGTACTTC
V: TRBV5-4; J: TRBJ2-3; D: TRBD1; size: few; length: 16; CDR3: CASSWGPGQGTDTQYF; DNA: TGTGCCAGCAGCTGGGGACCGGGACAGGGCACAGATACGCAGTATTTT
V: TRBV9; J: TRBJ2-2; D: -; size: -; length: 14; CDR3: CASSVEVDIGELFF; DNA: TGTGCCAGCAGCGTAGAGGTGGATATCGGGGAGCTGTTTTTT
V: TRBV7-9; J: TRBJ2-1; D: -; size: many; length: 14; CDR3: CASSLAWVNNEQFF; DNA: TGTGCCAGCAGCTTAGCCTGGGTGAACAATGAGCAGTTCTTC
V: TRBV29-1; J: TRBJ1-2; D: TRBD1; size: -; length: 12; CDR3: CSVVRGNYGYTF; DNA: TGCAGCGTTGTCAGGGGGAACTATGGCTACACCTTC
V: TRBV7-8; J: TRBJ1-4; D: -; size: -; length: 15; CDR3: CASRAGGLETEKLFF; DNA: TGTGCCAGCCGCGCCGGGGGGCTCGAAACCGAAAAACTGTTTTTT
V: TRBV7-9; J: TRBJ2-7; D: -; size: few; length: 12; CDR3: CASSLVSYEQYF; DNA: TGTGCCAGCAGCTTAGTCAGCTACGAGCAGTACTTC
V: TRBV7-2; J: TRBJ1-6; D: -; size: -; length: 14; CDR3: CASSPPGGGSPLHF; DNA: TGTGCCAGCAGCCCCCCTGGGGGGGGATCACCCCTCCACTTT
V: TRBV5-4; J: TRBJ2-1; D: TRBD2; size: few; length: 16; CDR3: CASTLAGASSYNEQFF; DNA: TGTGCCAGCACCTTAGCGGGGGCTAGCTCCTACAATGAGCAGTTCTTC
V: TRBV29-1; J: TRBJ1-1; D: TRBD1; size: few; length: 13; CDR3: CSAAGQGALGAFF; DNA: TGCAGCGCGGCGGGACAGGGGGCTCTAGGGGCTTTCTTT
V: TRBV6-6; J: TRBJ2-7; D: TRBD1; size: -; length: 14; CDR3: CASQGQGASYEQYF; DNA: TGTGCCAGCCAGGGACAGGGGGCATCCTACGAGCAGTACTTC
V: TRBV19; J: TRBJ2-1; D: TRBD1; size: -; length: 17; CDR3: CASSFAQGARSYNEQFF; DNA: TGTGCCAGTAGTTTTGCTCAGGGGGCAAGGTCCTACAATGAGCAGTTCTTC
V: TRBV5-6; J: TRBJ2-7; D: -; size: -; length: 12; CDR3: CASSLGVYEQYF; DNA: TGTGCCAGCAGCTTGGGGGTCTACGAGCAGTACTTC
V: TRBV29-1; J: TRBJ2-3; D: -; size: -; length: 14; CDR3: CSSGELPYTDTQYF; DNA: TGCAGCTCTGGGGAGCTCCCTTACACAGATACGCAGTATTTT
V: TRBV5-6; J: TRBJ1-1; D: TRBD1; size: -; length: 14; CDR3: CASSLGQAATEAFF; DNA: TGTGCCAGCAGTCTGGGACAGGCGGCCACTGAAGCTTTCTTT
V: TRBV6-5; J: TRBJ1-2; D: -; size: -; length: 13; CDR3: CAARWGRDYGYTF; DNA: TGTGCCGCCAGGTGGGGGCGAGACTATGGCTACACCTTC
V: TRBV29-1; J: TRBJ1-2; D: TRBD1; size: few; length: 13; CDR3: CSVGAGGNYGYTF; DNA: TGCAGCGTTGGGGCAGGGGGCAACTATGGCTACACCTTC